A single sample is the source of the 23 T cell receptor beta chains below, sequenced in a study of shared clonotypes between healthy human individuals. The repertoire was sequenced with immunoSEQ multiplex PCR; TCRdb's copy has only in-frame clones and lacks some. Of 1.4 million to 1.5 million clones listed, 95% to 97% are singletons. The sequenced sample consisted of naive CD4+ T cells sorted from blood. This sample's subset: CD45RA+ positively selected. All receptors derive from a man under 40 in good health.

The CDR3 bases are TGTGCCAGCAGCTTAACCGCGGGGGGAGAGCAGTACTTC. This translates into CASSLTAGGEQYF. This chain joins TRBV7-8 and TRBJ2-7; 8 nucleotides line up with TRBD2. The CDR3 spans 13 residues. Germline CDR1 SGHVS, CDR2 FQNEAQ. Unmatched junction bases numbered 4, after V lost 2 bases and J lost 7 bases.

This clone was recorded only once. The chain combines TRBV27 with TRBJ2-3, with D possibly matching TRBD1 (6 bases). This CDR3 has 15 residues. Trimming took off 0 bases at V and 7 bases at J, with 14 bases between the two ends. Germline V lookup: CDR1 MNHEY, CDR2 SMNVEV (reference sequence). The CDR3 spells CASSLSGTTMNTQYF. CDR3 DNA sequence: TGTGCCAGCAGTTTATCTGGGACAACTATGAATACGCAGTATTTT.

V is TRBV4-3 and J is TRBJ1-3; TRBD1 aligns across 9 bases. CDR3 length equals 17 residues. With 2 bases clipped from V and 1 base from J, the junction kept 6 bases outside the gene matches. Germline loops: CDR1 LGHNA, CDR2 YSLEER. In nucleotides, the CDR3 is TGCGCCAGCAGCCAAATGACAGGGGGGGCTTCTGGAAACACCATATATTTT. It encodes CASSQMTGGASGNTIYF.

Written as DNA, the CDR3 is TGTGCCAGCAGCAAACAGTACACTGAAGCTTTCTTT. It codes for CASSKQYTEAFF. The chain recombines TRBV7-2 with TRBJ1-1; no definite D call. CDR1 is SGHTA and CDR2 is FQGNSA in the germline V gene. V gave up 5 bases and J gave up 3 bases, with 7 bases separating them. The CDR3 is 12 residues long.

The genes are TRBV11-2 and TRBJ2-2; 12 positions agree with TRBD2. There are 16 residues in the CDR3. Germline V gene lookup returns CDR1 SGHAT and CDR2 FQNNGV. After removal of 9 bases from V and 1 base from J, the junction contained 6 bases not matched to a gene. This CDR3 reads CASSTSGSQNTGELFF. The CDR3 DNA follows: TGTGCCAGTTCGACTAGCGGGAGCCAGAACACCGGGGAGCTGTTTTTT.

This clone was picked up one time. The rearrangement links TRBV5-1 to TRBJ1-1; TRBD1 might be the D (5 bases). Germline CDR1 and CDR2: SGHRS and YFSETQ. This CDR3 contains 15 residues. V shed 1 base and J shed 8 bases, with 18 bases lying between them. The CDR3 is CASSLLPGRSVEAFF. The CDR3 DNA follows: TGCGCCAGCAGCTTGTTACCGGGGCGGTCGGTCGAAGCTTTCTTT.

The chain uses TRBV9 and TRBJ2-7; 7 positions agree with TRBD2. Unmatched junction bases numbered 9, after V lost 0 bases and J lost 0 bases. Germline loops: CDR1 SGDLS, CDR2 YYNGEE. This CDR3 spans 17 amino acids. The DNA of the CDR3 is TGTGCCAGCAGCGTAGCATCCCTAGCGGCCAACTCCTACGAGCAGTACTTC. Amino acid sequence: CASSVASLAANSYEQYF.

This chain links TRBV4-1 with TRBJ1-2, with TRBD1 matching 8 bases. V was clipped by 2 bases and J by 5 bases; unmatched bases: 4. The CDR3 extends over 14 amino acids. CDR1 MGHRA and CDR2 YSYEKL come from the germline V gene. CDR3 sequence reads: CASSQTGTGYGYTF. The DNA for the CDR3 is TGCGCCAGCAGCCAAACCGGGACAGGTTATGGCTACACCTTC.

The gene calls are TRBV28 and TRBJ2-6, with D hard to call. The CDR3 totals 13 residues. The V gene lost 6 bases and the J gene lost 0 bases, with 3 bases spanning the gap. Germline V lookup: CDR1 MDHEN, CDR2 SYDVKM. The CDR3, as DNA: TGTGCCAGCAGGCTCTCTGGGGCCAACGTCCTGACTTTC. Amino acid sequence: CASRLSGANVLTF.

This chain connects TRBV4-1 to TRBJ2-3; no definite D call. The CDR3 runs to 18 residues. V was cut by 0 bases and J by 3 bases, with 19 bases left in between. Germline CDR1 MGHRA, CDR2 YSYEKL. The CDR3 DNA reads TGCGCCAGCAGCCAAGATAAATCTAGGACCGGGCGGACAGATACGCAGTATTTT. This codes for CASSQDKSRTGRTDTQYF.

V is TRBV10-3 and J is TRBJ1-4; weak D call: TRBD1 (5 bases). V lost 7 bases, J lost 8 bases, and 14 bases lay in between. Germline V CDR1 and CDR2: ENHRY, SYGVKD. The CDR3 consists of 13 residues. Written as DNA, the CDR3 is TGTGCCATCACTTCAGGGCCTGGGGAAAAACTGTTTTTT. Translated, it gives CAITSGPGEKLFF.

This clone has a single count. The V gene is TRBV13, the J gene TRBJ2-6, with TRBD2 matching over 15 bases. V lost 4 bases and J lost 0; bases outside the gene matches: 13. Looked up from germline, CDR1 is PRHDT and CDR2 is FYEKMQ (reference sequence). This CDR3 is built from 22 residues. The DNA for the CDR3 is TGTGCCAGCAGCTCCACCCTGGGACTAGCGGGAGGACGGAGCTCTGGGGCCAACGTCCTGACTTTC. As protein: CASSSTLGLAGGRSSGANVLTF.

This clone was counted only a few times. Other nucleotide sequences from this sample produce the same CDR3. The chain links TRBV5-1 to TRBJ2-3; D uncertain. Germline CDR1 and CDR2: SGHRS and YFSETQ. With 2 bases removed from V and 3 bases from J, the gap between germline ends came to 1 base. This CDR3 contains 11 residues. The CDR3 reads CASSFTDTQYF. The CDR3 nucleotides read TGCGCCAGCAGCTTTACAGATACGCAGTATTTT.

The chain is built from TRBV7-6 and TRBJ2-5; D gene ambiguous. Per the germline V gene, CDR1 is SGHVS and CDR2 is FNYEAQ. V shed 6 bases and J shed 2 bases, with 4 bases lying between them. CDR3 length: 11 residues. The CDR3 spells CASREQETQYF. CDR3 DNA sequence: TGTGCCAGCAGAGAGCAAGAGACCCAGTACTTC.

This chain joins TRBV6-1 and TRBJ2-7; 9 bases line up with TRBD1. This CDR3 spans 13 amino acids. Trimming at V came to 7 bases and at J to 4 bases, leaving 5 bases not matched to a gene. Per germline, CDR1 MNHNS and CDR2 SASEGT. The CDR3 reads CASKSGQGYEQYF. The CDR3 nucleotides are TGTGCCAGCAAATCGGGACAGGGTTACGAGCAGTACTTC.

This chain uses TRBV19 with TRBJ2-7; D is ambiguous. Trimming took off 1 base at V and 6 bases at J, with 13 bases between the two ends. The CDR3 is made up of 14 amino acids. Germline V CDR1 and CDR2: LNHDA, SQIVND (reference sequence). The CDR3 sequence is CASSIGAGPGEQYF. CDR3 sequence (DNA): TGTGCCAGTAGTATAGGGGCAGGCCCCGGCGAGCAGTACTTC.

DNA of the CDR3: TGTGCCAGCAGGATGACAGGGGGAGGTCAGCCCCAGCATTTT. Translating gives CASRMTGGGQPQHF. The chain combines TRBV27 with TRBJ1-5; 9 bases align to TRBD1. V shed 6 bases and J 6 bases; nucleotides not matched to a gene: 6. The CDR3 spans 14 residues. Germline CDR1 is MNHEY and CDR2 is SMNVEV (reference sequence).

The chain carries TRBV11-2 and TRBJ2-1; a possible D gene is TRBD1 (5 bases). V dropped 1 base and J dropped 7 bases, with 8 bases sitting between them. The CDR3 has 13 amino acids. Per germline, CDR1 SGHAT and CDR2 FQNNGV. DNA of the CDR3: TGTGCCAGCAGCTTAGGACAGCTTAATGAGCAGTTCTTC. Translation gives CASSLGQLNEQFF.

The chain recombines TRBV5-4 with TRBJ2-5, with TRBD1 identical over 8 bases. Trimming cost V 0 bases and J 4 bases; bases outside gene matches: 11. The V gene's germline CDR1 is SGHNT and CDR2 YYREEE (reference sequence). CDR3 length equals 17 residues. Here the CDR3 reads CASSLELRRGLSETQYF. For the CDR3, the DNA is TGTGCCAGCAGCTTGGAGCTCCGCAGGGGGCTGTCAGAGACCCAGTACTTC.

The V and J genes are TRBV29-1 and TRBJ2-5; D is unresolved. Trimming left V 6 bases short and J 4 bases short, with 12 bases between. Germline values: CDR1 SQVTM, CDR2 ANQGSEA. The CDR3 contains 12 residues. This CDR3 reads CSVLITGETQYF. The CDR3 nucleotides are TGCAGCGTCCTGATTACGGGAGAGACCCAGTACTTC.

The CDR3 spells CATGTRIVNTIYF. Here the CDR3 DNA reads TGTGCCACTGGGACACGGATTGTGAACACCATATATTTT. The chain employs TRBV28 and TRBJ1-3; a possible D gene is TRBD1 (6 bases). The CDR3 spans 13 residues. Trimming shortened V by 10 bases and J by 7 bases, and 17 bases separated the two germline ends. The germline V gene has CDR1 MDHEN and CDR2 SYDVKM.

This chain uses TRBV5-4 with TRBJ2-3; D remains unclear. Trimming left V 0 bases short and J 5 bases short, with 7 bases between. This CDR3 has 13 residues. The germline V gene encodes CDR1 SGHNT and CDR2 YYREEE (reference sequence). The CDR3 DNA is TGTGCCAGCAGCTTGGGAGGAGAAGATACGCAGTATTTT. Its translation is CASSLGGEDTQYF. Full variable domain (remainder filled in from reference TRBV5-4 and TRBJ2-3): ETGVTQSPTHLIKTRGQQVTLRCSSQSGHNTVSWYQQALGQGPQFIFQYYREEENGRGNFPPRFSGLQFPNYSSELNVNALELDDSALYLCASSLGGEDTQYFGPGTRLTVL.

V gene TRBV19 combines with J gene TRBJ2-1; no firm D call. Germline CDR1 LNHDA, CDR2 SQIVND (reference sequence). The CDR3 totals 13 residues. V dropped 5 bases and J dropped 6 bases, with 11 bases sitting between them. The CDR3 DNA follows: TGTGCCAGTAGTGCTGGGCCCCTCAATGAGCAGTTCTTC. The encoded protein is CASSAGPLNEQFF. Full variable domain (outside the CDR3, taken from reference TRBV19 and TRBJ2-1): DGGITQSPKYLFRKEGQNVTLSCEQNLNHDAMYWYRQDPGQGLRLIYYSQIVNDFQKGDIAEGYSVSREKKESFPLTVTSAQKNPTAFYLCASSAGPLNEQFFGPGTRLTVL.